The source of this T cell receptor beta chain is a study of blood T cell repertoires in COVID-19. As for the study in general: Acute-phase and convalescent COVID-19 samples originated in the United States, Italy and Spain. In each case, the material was cDNA or gDNA derived from T cells, B-cell-depleted T cells, or PBMCs.

Enrolled during active infection, Seattle patients were then followed longitudinally. Method: immunoSEQ multiplex PCR; TCRdb's copy keeps in-frame clones and lacks some. The repertoire holds approximately 500,000 clones, with roughly nine tenths as singletons. V shed 3 bases and J shed 0 bases, with 5 bases lying between them. The CDR3 runs to 13 residues. The germline CDR1 and CDR2 sequences are LGHNT and FRNRAP. This clonotype was sampled from a woman between 45 and 60 years old with COVID-19, enrolled during active disease. The sequencing sample was made of peripheral blood. V and J are TRBV12-5 and TRBJ1-1; D call uncertain. CDR3 sequence: CASGFYMNTEAFF. CDR3 in DNA: TGTGCTAGTGGTTTTTATATGAACACTGAAGCTTTCTTT.